The rows below give T cell receptor beta chains drawn from one sample of a study of T cell repertoires in cytomegalovirus infection. No antigen has been assigned to these receptors. TCRdb fed the reads into MiXCR, producing one record per CDR3 protein. Of roughly 570,000 distinct CDR3 sequences listed, just under 40% are singletons. The input for sequencing was cultured PBMCs, taken from culture after CMV antigen stimulation. Source of these receptors: a human donor in good health (CMV status not recorded). Some clones in this sample may be carry-over from other donors' samples. The CDR3 runs from the conserved cysteine through the conserved F or W. D genes are given only for firm matches. Part of the rows lack a size; the others show once, few, many or a class for expanded clones.

>TRBD1|TRBV7-9|few|TRBJ2-2
TGTGCCAGTACCCGGGACAGTATGATCACCGGGGAGCTGTTTTTT
CASTRDSMITGELFF
>NA|TRBV7-6|NA|TRBJ1-4
TGTGCCAGCAGCGGAAGGGGAAGGGACGTAGGCGAAAAACTGTTTTTT
CASSGRGRDVGEKLFF
>TRBD1|TRBV5-4|few|TRBJ1-1
TGTGCCAGCAGCCCCCGGACAGGGGGCGAGTTGATGGGCACTGAAGCTTTCTTT
CASSPRTGGELMGTEAFF
>NA|TRBV20-1|NA|TRBJ1-1
TGCAGTGCTAGAAGGCCGGTCGGAAACACTGAAGCTTTCTTT
CSARRPVGNTEAFF
>NA|TRBV11-2|few|TRBJ1-4
TGTGCCAGCAGCTTAGGAGGGTCCATCAATAATGAAAAACTGTTTTTT
CASSLGGSINNEKLFF
>NA|TRBV28|NA|TRBJ2-7
TGTGCCAGCAGACCGGGCGGGACTCCGATCTACGAGCAGTACTTC
CASRPGGTPIYEQYF
>NA|TRBV30|few|TRBJ1-3
TGTGCCTGGACCACCGGCCTAAGAAACACCATATATTTT
CAWTTGLRNTIYF
>TRBD1|TRBV27|few|TRBJ2-2
TGTGCCAGCAGCCCCACGACCCCCGGGACAGGGTTAGACACCGGGGAGCTGTTTTTT
CASSPTTPGTGLDTGELFF
>NA|TRBV20-1|NA|TRBJ2-3
TGCAGTGCTAGACCCGGGACGGCCGAGGGGGCAGATACGCAGTATTTT
CSARPGTAEGADTQYF
>NA|TRBV7-2|few|TRBJ1-3
TGTGCCAGCAGCTTAGGATCGGTCTTAGGCTCTGGAAACACCATATATTTT
CASSLGSVLGSGNTIYF
>NA|TRBV20-1|NA|TRBJ1-4
TGCAGTGCTAGAGAAGTAGGGGAACGAAAACTGTTTTTT
CSAREVGERKLFF
>TRBD2|TRBV7-6|NA|TRBJ2-5
TGTGCCAGCACTCTAGCGGGAGTGGAGGAGACCCAGTACTTC
CASTLAGVEETQYF
>NA|TRBV12-3/TRBV12-4|NA|TRBJ2-5
TGTGCCAGCCTACCCCCGGGAGTTGAGACCCAGTACTTC
CASLPPGVETQYF
>TRBD2|TRBV7-2|many|TRBJ2-3
TGTGCCAGCAGCTTTGCAGCGGGGACCACAGATACGCAGTATTTT
CASSFAAGTTDTQYF
>TRBD1|TRBV7-2|many|TRBJ2-7
TGTGCCAGCAGCCCCCAGGGGGCCTACTACGAGCAGTACTTC
CASSPQGAYYEQYF
>NA|TRBV19|NA|TRBJ2-1
TGTGCCAGCGGCCTCTGGAATGAGCAGTTCTTC
CASGLWNEQFF
>NA|TRBV11-2|NA|TRBJ1-1
TGTGCCAGCAGCCCCCGTGGCCGGGGGCGCGGGGACACTGAAGCTTTCTTT
CASSPRGRGRGDTEAFF
>TRBD1|TRBV6-6|NA|TRBJ1-2
TGTGCCAGCAGTTACCTTTCGTGGCAGGGGGCAGCTGGCTACACCTTC
CASSYLSWQGAAGYTF
>TRBD1|TRBV6-6|few|TRBJ1-2
TGTGCCAGCAGTAACACCAGGGGGTCCGGCTATGGCTACACCTTC
CASSNTRGSGYGYTF
>TRBD1|TRBV20-1|NA|TRBJ2-2
TGCAGTGCCCGACAGGGGAGCACCGGGGAGCTGTTTTTT
CSARQGSTGELFF
>NA|TRBV29-1|NA|TRBJ1-3
TGCAGCGTTGAAGATCGGAGGTCTGGAAACACCATATATTTT
CSVEDRRSGNTIYF
>NA|TRBV7-9|few|TRBJ2-5
TGTGCCAGCAGCACTCCGGACCCAGGGGAGACCCAGTACTTC
CASSTPDPGETQYF
>TRBD2|TRBV5-1|NA|TRBJ2-3
TGCGCCAGCAGCTTGAGGGCGGGGGGAGCGGATACGCAGTATTTT
CASSLRAGGADTQYF
>NA|TRBV20-1|NA|TRBJ1-5
TGCAGTGCTAGATCAGGGACTCAGCCCCAGCATTTT
CSARSGTQPQHF
>NA|TRBV27|few|TRBJ2-1
TGTGCCAGCAGTTTCCTAGCTCTAGCCAACAATGAGCAGTTCTTC
CASSFLALANNEQFF
>NA|TRBV7-2|NA|TRBJ2-3
TGTGCCAGCAGCCTAAACAGCGTCGGAGATACGCAGTATTTT
CASSLNSVGDTQYF
>NA|TRBV7-2|NA|TRBJ2-1
TGTGCCAGCAGCTTAAGGATTGACAGTTACAATGAGCAGTTCTTC
CASSLRIDSYNEQFF
>TRBD1|TRBV15|few|TRBJ2-1
TGTGCCACCAGCAGGAAGACAGGGGTCCCCTACAATGAGCAGTTCTTC
CATSRKTGVPYNEQFF
>NA|TRBV12-3/TRBV12-4|few|TRBJ1-3
TGTGCCAGCAGACGCCCGGACAACTCTGGAAACACCATATATTTT
CASRRPDNSGNTIYF
>NA|TRBV7-2|many|TRBJ1-5
TGTGCCAGCAGCTTTAGGGGGGATCAGCCCCAGCATTTT
CASSFRGDQPQHF
>TRBD2|TRBV27|once|TRBJ2-7
TGTGCCAGCAGTTTTACGCGACTAGCCCCCTACGAGCAGTACTTC
CASSFTRLAPYEQYF
>NA|TRBV24-1|few|TRBJ2-1
TGTGCCACCAGTGACGGGGCGCAGGGGAATGAGCAGTTCTTC
CATSDGAQGNEQFF
>NA|TRBV5-6|NA|TRBJ2-1
TGTGCCAGCAGCAACCCGGACAGCCTATACAATGAGCAGTTCTTC
CASSNPDSLYNEQFF
>TRBD1|TRBV7-2|few|TRBJ2-2
TGTGCCAGCAGCCCCGGACAGGGGGCCTCCGGGGAGCTGTTTTTT
CASSPGQGASGELFF
>NA|TRBV27|few|TRBJ2-3
TGTGCCAGCAGTTATGGAGGGGTAAGCACAGATACGCAGTATTTT
CASSYGGVSTDTQYF